Listed here are 5 T cell receptor beta chains from one sample, sequenced in a study of blood T cell repertoires in COVID-19. Clones were read by immunoSEQ multiplex PCR, and TCRdb kept only the in-frame ones, dropping some. Of hundreds of thousands of clones listed, over 85% are singletons. Sequencing input: peripheral blood. The receptors come from a man aged 18 to 35 with COVID-19, enrolled during active disease.

The rearrangement uses TRBV11-2 and TRBJ1-2; 8 positions agree with TRBD1. Germline lookup yields CDR1 SGHAT and CDR2 FQNNGV. The V and J ends lost 1 base and 5 bases, in that order; junction bases with no gene match: 6. CDR3 length: 15 residues. This chain's CDR3 is CASSLVRGQEYGYTF. In nucleotides, the CDR3 is TGTGCCAGCAGCTTAGTCAGGGGGCAAGAGTATGGCTACACCTTC.

The gene calls are TRBV5-1 and TRBJ2-7; weak D call: TRBD2 (6 bases). This CDR3 contains 14 residues. Per germline, CDR1 SGHRS and CDR2 YFSETQ. The V and J ends lost 4 bases and 0 bases respectively, with 11 bases between them. Here the CDR3 DNA reads TGCGCCAGCAGCGAGGGGACTCTCTCCTACGAGCAGTACTTC. It yields the protein CASSEGTLSYEQYF.

This clone was seen only once. The rearrangement links TRBV6-1 to TRBJ2-7; 7 bases are a match to TRBD2. CDR1 is MNHNS and CDR2 is SASEGT in the germline V gene. V shed 3 bases and J 5 bases; nucleotides not matched to a gene: 7. The CDR3 spans 14 residues. The CDR3 coding sequence is TGTGCCAGCAGTGATACTAGCGCTCTCAACGAGCAGTACTTC. Translating gives CASSDTSALNEQYF.

V is TRBV6-4 and J is TRBJ1-2; 7 nucleotides line up with TRBD1. The V gene end was trimmed by 0 bases and the J gene end by 4 bases; junction bases not matched to a gene: 5. This CDR3 is built from 15 residues. Germline CDR1 reads MRHNA; CDR2 reads SNTAGT. CDR3 sequence: CASSDSGTAVYGYTF. CDR3 sequence (DNA): TGTGCCAGCAGTGACTCCGGGACAGCCGTCTATGGCTACACCTTC.

A single count supports this clone. V and J are TRBV6-1 and TRBJ1-1; no reliable D call. Germline V gene data show CDR1 as MNHNS and CDR2 as SASEGT. V dropped 1 base and J dropped 8 bases, with 5 bases sitting between them. The CDR3 has 11 residues. CDR3 loop: CASSEVKEAFF. The DNA of the CDR3 is TGTGCCAGCAGTGAAGTCAAAGAAGCTTTCTTT.